Listed below are T cell receptor beta chains from one sample, sequenced in a study of regulatory T cells. The protocol was immunoSEQ multiplex PCR, while the TCRdb copy is restricted to in-frame clones and leaves out a portion. The sample includes 30,000 to 40,000 clones, around 91% of them seen just once. The sequenced sample was conventional CD4+ T cells sorted from blood. The receptors were gathered from a person aged 18 to 35 with CD3G deficiency. Both conserved end residues are part of each CDR3.

TRBV6-6	TRBJ2-5	CASSGSGKTQYF
TRBV28	TRBJ2-7	CASSLNMIRNEQYF
TRBV6-6	TRBJ1-1	CASSYGSDTEAFF
TRBV19	TRBJ2-7	CASSLQGGEQYF
TRBV7-9	TRBJ2-4	CASNSSGGRAIQYF
TRBV6-5	TRBJ1-4	CASSPNRATNEKLFF
TRBV4-1	TRBJ2-7	CASSQDLGLEQYF
TRBV7-2	TRBJ2-2	CASSFGQGRGELFF
TRBV19	TRBJ2-5	CASSSQETGTQYF
TRBV5-1	TRBJ2-3	CASSSGGSTDTQYF
TRBV5-1	TRBJ1-1	CASSPDRGNTEAFF
TRBV28	TRBJ2-7	CASSFAGTSGSRDEQYF
TRBV5-1	TRBJ2-7	CASSLAAGSYEQYF
TRBV7-9	TRBJ2-2	CASSLPRGSANTGELFF
TRBV5-1	TRBJ1-6	CASSLGTGVNSPLHF
TRBV11-3	TRBJ2-1	CASSVTGEFENEQFF
TRBV6-6	TRBJ1-1	CASILDSRNSEAFF
TRBV28	TRBJ2-1	CASSPDRGTAVYNEQFF
TRBV6-1	TRBJ2-7	CASSGTSQGAREQYF
TRBV6-6	TRBJ1-6	CASSPREGHSNSPLHF
TRBV10-3	TRBJ1-2	CATGQGDGYTF
TRBV7-2	TRBJ2-7	CASSLALGSGFYEQYF
TRBV18	TRBJ2-5	CASFTYGQETQYF
TRBV28	TRBJ2-1	CASGPAGGPRNEQFF
TRBV7-8	TRBJ2-3	CASSLASYTDTQYF
TRBV10-3	TRBJ2-5	CAISAGLAGGGTQYF
TRBV2	TRBJ2-2	CASSQIPPLAGLPGELFF
TRBV9	TRBJ1-1	CASSPRALGTEAFF
TRBV7-9	TRBJ2-3	CASGTGATDTQYF
TRBV28	TRBJ1-5	CASRSRTGLDSQPQHF
TRBV6-1	TRBJ1-1	CASSGRDLLNTEAFF
TRBV6-1	TRBJ1-1	CASSEQGRGTEAFF
TRBV10-3	TRBJ2-7	CAISPDRGSYEQYF
TRBV28	TRBJ1-3	CASSIWDSSGNTIYF
TRBV6-6	TRBJ2-3	CASSYPGTSGGTQYF
TRBV10-2	TRBJ2-6	CASSAAPGGALSGANVLTF
TRBV6-1	TRBJ1-4	CASSEVYEKLFF
TRBV7-9	TRBJ2-3	CASSPQGFLTDTQYF
TRBV7-2	TRBJ2-1	CASSSRTGEQFF
TRBV6-1	TRBJ2-7	CASRDRGPYEQYF
TRBV6-6	TRBJ1-4	CASSQNGNEKLFF
TRBV6-1	TRBJ2-7	CASSPRAPFEQYF
TRBV6-5	TRBJ2-3	CASRFSGASTDTQYF
TRBV6-1	TRBJ2-7	CASTYRGDRAYEQYF
TRBV6-1	TRBJ1-1	CASSDRNTEAFF
TRBV5-1	TRBJ2-6	CASSLGGTSGANVLTF
TRBV18	TRBJ2-1	CASARTSGGYNEQFF
TRBV30	TRBJ1-2	CAWSTGRYNYGYTF
TRBV5-1	TRBJ2-1	CASREAGGFSKQFF
TRBV19	TRBJ1-1	CASSAMGGTEAFF
TRBV7-9	TRBJ2-3	CASSLAVRPPLDTQYF
TRBV6-1	TRBJ2-7	CASSDPHRQGSYEQYF
TRBV6-1	TRBJ2-7	CASSGGKQYF
TRBV10-2	TRBJ2-3	CASREGEDTQYF
TRBV6-1	TRBJ2-1	CASSRGLRDSNEQFF
TRBV28	TRBJ1-4	CASSFSGQGNEKLFF
TRBV5-1	TRBJ1-6	CASSLEPTSNSPLHF